The 19 T cell receptor beta chains reported below all come from one sample, sequenced in a study of technical replicates of blood from four donors. Assay used: immunoSEQ multiplex PCR; TCRdb lists only in-frame clones, some missing. Of around 84,000 clones in the sample, about 92% were seen once. The sequenced sample was T cells isolated from PBMCs. Every receptor here comes from a human donor in good health.

The V and J genes are TRBV9 and TRBJ2-1; 7 bases match TRBD1. From germline, CDR1 is SGDLS and CDR2 YYNGEE. J gave up 3 bases and V 0 bases, and 3 bases lay outside the gene matches. The CDR3 has 15 residues. DNA for the CDR3: TGTGCCAGCAGCGTAGAGGGGGACAGCTACAATGAGCAGTTCTTC. As protein: CASSVEGDSYNEQFF.

V and J are TRBV10-1 and TRBJ2-1, with TRBD1 matching 8 bases. J gave up 8 bases and V 6 bases, and 18 bases lay outside the gene matches. CDR1 and CDR2 (germline): WNHNN, SYGVQD (reference sequence). The CDR3 covers 17 residues. Here the CDR3 reads CASRDTHLQGVTDEQFF. The CDR3 nucleotides are TGCGCCAGCAGAGACACGCACTTACAGGGGGTCACAGATGAGCAGTTCTTC.

This rearrangement joins TRBV6-5 to TRBJ1-4; TRBD1 is a possible D gene (6 bases). V shed 6 bases and J shed 3 bases, with 14 bases lying between them. Germline CDR1 reads MNHEY; CDR2 reads SVGAGI. This CDR3 is built from 15 residues. CDR3 residues: CASSLTGSPNEKLFF. DNA for the CDR3: TGTGCCAGCAGCCTTACAGGGTCTCCTAATGAAAAACTGTTTTTT.

The chain employs TRBV5-1 and TRBJ2-2; possibly TRBD2 for D (5 bases). This CDR3 is 18 amino acids long. The V and J ends lost 2 bases and 0 bases respectively, with 17 bases between them. Germline V lookup: CDR1 SGHRS, CDR2 YFSETQ. The CDR3 nucleotides are TGCGCCAGCAGCTTTCCCGGGGAGTCCTCCGCGAACACCGGGGAGCTGTTTTTT. This sequence encodes CASSFPGESSANTGELFF.

The chain couples TRBV5-1 to TRBJ2-5; 8 bases agree with TRBD1. Germline V gene data show CDR1 as SGHRS and CDR2 as YFSETQ. With 4 bases clipped from V and 1 base from J, the junction kept 3 bases outside the gene matches. CDR3 length equals 14 residues. The CDR3 loop reads CASSTGGLQETQYF. For the CDR3, the DNA is TGCGCCAGCAGCACAGGGGGGCTCCAAGAGACCCAGTACTTC.

The chain employs TRBV4-1 and TRBJ2-1; D is unclear. V lost 5 bases, J lost 4 bases, and 12 bases lay in between. The germline V gene has CDR1 MGHRA and CDR2 YSYEKL. The CDR3 runs 14 residues. In DNA, the CDR3 is TGCGCCAGCAGCAACGAGGTCGATTACAATGAGCAGTTCTTC. Translation: CASSNEVDYNEQFF.

This chain's CDR3 is CASRTGGNTIYF. The DNA of the CDR3 is TGTGCCAGCCGGACAGGTGGAAACACCATATATTTT. The chain links TRBV6-1 to TRBJ1-3; TRBD1 matches 7 bases. The length of the CDR3 is 12 residues. CDR1 and CDR2 from the germline V gene are MNHNS and SASEGT. V lost 8 bases to trimming and J lost 3 bases; unmatched junction nucleotides: 1.

This sequence joins TRBV5-8 and TRBJ1-1; 7 nucleotides line up with TRBD1. With 4 bases clipped from V and 0 bases from J, the junction kept 6 bases outside the gene matches. Germline-derived CDR1 and CDR2 are SGHTS and YDEGEE. The length of the CDR3 is 15 residues. In nucleotides, the CDR3 is TGTGCCAGCAGCGCCCGGGACAGTATGAACACTGAAGCTTTCTTT. This encodes CASSARDSMNTEAFF.

The chain uses TRBV29-1 and TRBJ1-2; 10 nucleotides agree with TRBD1. Germline CDR1 SQVTM, CDR2 ANQGSEA. CDR3 length: 14 residues. J lost 0 bases, V lost 8 bases, and 6 bases had no gene match. CDR3 nucleotides: TGCAGCATCCGGGACAGGGGATCTAACTATGGCTACACCTTC. This sequence encodes CSIRDRGSNYGYTF. Complete variable domain (other parts from reference TRBV29-1 and TRBJ1-2): SAVISQKPSRDICQRGTSLTIQCQVDSQVTMMFWYRQQPGQSLTLIATANQGSEATYESGFVIDKFPISRPNLTFSTLTVSNMSPEDSSIYLCSIRDRGSNYGYTFGSGTRLTVV.

The chain couples TRBV5-1 to TRBJ1-2; D not resolved. Per the germline V gene, CDR1 is SGHRS and CDR2 is YFSETQ. The V end lost 2 bases, the J end lost 3 bases, and 8 bases lay between the germline ends. The CDR3 totals 13 residues. CDR3 sequence (DNA): TGCGCCAGCAGCTTTAGAGAATACTATGGCTACACCTTC. This codes for CASSFREYYGYTF.

This clone was counted a single time. The chain employs TRBV9 and TRBJ2-3; D is unclear. Looked up from germline, CDR1 is SGDLS and CDR2 is YYNGEE. The V end was cut by 0 bases, the J end by 2 bases, with 13 bases between. The CDR3 is 16 residues long. CDR3 loop: CASSVESATYTDTQYF. CDR3 nucleotide sequence: TGTGCCAGCAGCGTAGAGTCGGCGACATACACAGATACGCAGTATTTT. Variable domain in full (rest from reference TRBV9 and TRBJ2-3): DSGVTQTPKHLITATGQRVTLRCSPRSGDLSVYWYQQSLDQGLQFLIQYYNGEERAKGNILERFSAQQFPDLHSELNLSSLELGDSALYFCASSVESATYTDTQYFGPGTRLTVL.

The chain employs TRBV6-1 and TRBJ1-6; D is unclear. The CDR3 is made up of 11 amino acids. The V end lost 4 bases, the J end lost 9 bases, and 4 bases lay between the germline ends. The V gene's germline CDR1 is MNHNS and CDR2 SASEGT. DNA of the CDR3: TGTGCCAGCAGTGCCCTTTCACCCCTCCACTTT. Encoded protein: CASSALSPLHF.

The V call is TRBV5-1, the J call TRBJ2-2; TRBD1 aligns across 12 bases. Germline CDR1 SGHRS, CDR2 YFSETQ. J gave up 0 bases and V 5 bases, and 8 bases lay outside the gene matches. This CDR3 has 18 residues. The CDR3 bases are TGCGCCAGCAGTACCCCGGGACAGGGGGCGTCGAACACCGGGGAGCTGTTTTTT. Its translation is CASSTPGQGASNTGELFF. Together with reference TRBV5-1 and TRBJ2-2, the CDR3 gives the full variable domain: KAGVTQTPRYLIKTRGQQVTLSCSPISGHRSVSWYQQTPGQGLQFLFEYFSETQRNKGNFPGRFSGRQFSNSRSEMNVSTLELGDSALYLCASSTPGQGASNTGELFFGEGSRLTVL.

The sample holds a few counts of this clone. The chain joins TRBV2 to TRBJ1-1, with 7 nucleotides matching TRBD1. Trimming removed 10 bases from V and 6 bases from J; junction bases left unmatched: 8. Germline V gives CDR1 SNHLY, CDR2 FYNNEI. The CDR3 covers 12 residues. The CDR3 here is CAKKQGRSEAFF. The CDR3, as DNA: TGTGCCAAAAAACAGGGGCGGTCTGAAGCTTTCTTT.

This chain joins TRBV7-9 and TRBJ2-5, with 12 bases aligning to TRBD2. CDR3 size: 16 residues. V was clipped by 5 bases and J by 5 bases; unmatched bases: 9. CDR1 is SEHNR, CDR2 FQNEAQ, per germline (reference sequence). CDR3 sequence reads: CASSLRTSGMVETQYF. As DNA, the CDR3 is TGTGCCAGCAGCCTCAGGACTAGCGGGATGGTTGAGACCCAGTACTTC. The variable domain in full, completed from reference TRBV7-9 and TRBJ2-5, reads DTGVSQNPRHKITKRGQNVTFRCDPISEHNRLYWYRQTLGQGPEFLTYFQNEAQLEKSRLLSDRFSAERPKGSFSTLEIQRTEQGDSAMYLCASSLRTSGMVETQYFGPGTRLLVL.

The chain has TRBV5-4 and TRBJ2-5; D is perhaps TRBD2 (5 bases). CDR1 is SGHNT, CDR2 YYREEE, per germline (reference sequence). This CDR3 is 12 amino acids long. Trimming pared 2 bases from V and 7 bases from J, leaving 9 bases between. CDR3 nucleotide sequence: TGTGCCAGCAGCTTCCCCGAGGGGACCCAGTACTTC. Its translation: CASSFPEGTQYF.

The chain carries TRBV20-1 and TRBJ1-1, with 7 nucleotides matching TRBD1. From germline, CDR1 is DFQATT and CDR2 SNEGSKA (reference sequence). Losses at the gene ends were 5 bases for V and 6 bases for J; bases not matched to a gene: 3. The CDR3 covers 11 residues. CDR3 DNA sequence: TGCAGTGCTGGGGACAGACCTGAAGCTTTCTTT. This gives the protein CSAGDRPEAFF.

The rearrangement uses TRBV19 and TRBJ1-3, with a weak D call TRBD1 (6 bases). With 9 bases removed from V and 0 bases from J, the gap between germline ends came to 15 bases. This CDR3 has 15 residues. CDR1 is LNHDA, CDR2 SQIVND, per germline (reference sequence). The CDR3 is CASCPTGSSGNTIYF. Written as DNA, the CDR3 is TGTGCCAGCTGCCCTACAGGGAGCTCTGGAAACACCATATATTTT.

The chain has TRBV4-2 and TRBJ2-1; possible D gene TRBD2, 6 bases. CDR1 and CDR2 from the germline V gene are LGHNA and YNFKEQ. Trimming pared 0 bases from V and 7 bases from J, leaving 16 bases between. The CDR3 has 16 amino acids. The CDR3 DNA follows: TGTGCCAGCAGCCAAGAGATAGGGACTCGAAGGAATGAGCAGTTCTTC. It encodes CASSQEIGTRRNEQFF.